Given below is one T cell receptor (beta chain) in context. As yet, its antigen is unknown. The source of the sample is a study of CD8+ T cells in alopecia areata. Sequencing templates came from extracted RNA that was reverse transcribed into cDNA. Produced via immunoSEQ multiplex PCR; TCRdb's table is partial and in-frame only. This sample has roughly 220,000 clones; under 70% occur once, and the top ten carry more than 1%. Treatment defined: oral pan-JAK inhibitor, 5-10 mg twice daily. The study, taken as a whole, reports: Scalp clonality and expanded CD8+ clones among the top 100 were significantly decreased by tofacitinib. Throughout tofacitinib, many expanded lesional clones continued to persist in scalp and blood.

Trimming took off 3 bases at V and 1 base at J, with 9 bases between the two ends. CDR1 MNHNS and CDR2 SASEGT come from the germline V gene. CDR3 length: 14 amino acids. Material: CD4+ T cells sorted from blood, obtained between weeks 43 and 45, from a patient treated with tofacitinib. The chain recombines TRBV6-1 with TRBJ1-1, with D hard to call. This TCR came from a human donor with alopecia areata. CDR3 nucleotide sequence: TGTGCCAGCAGTGAGAGGCCCTCGAACACTGAAGCTTTCTTT. Translation: CASSERPSNTEAFF.